The 28 T cell receptor beta chains below were found in one sample sequenced in a study of T-cell reconstitution after alpha-beta-depleted transplantation in children. A library of TCRbeta sequences, prepared with unique molecular identifiers, was generated. TCRdb redid the calling of the PCR reads with MiXCR, one entry per CDR3 protein. Of a few hundred thousand distinct CDR3 sequences listed, about 26% are singletons. The sample consisted of PBMCs, taken before TCRalphabeta/CD19-depleted stem cell transplant. Receptors originate from a girl aged 2-10 years with Fanconi anemia, due to receive a stem cell transplant.

The V call is TRBV14, the J call TRBJ2-3; no firm D call. From germline, CDR1 is SGHDN and CDR2 FVKESK. This CDR3 is 19 amino acids long. The V gene lost 0 bases and the J gene lost 6 bases, with 25 bases spanning the gap. The CDR3 DNA is TGTGCCAGCAGCCAAGATCATTATACGGCGGTCCTCGGGTTGGATACGCAGTATTTT. Its protein is CASSQDHYTAVLGLDTQYF.

The rearrangement links TRBV7-2 to TRBJ2-1; D assignment may be TRBD1 or TRBD2 (6 bases each). V gave up 3 bases and J gave up 2 bases, with 11 bases separating them. The CDR3 is 15 amino acids. Looked up from germline, CDR1 is SGHTA and CDR2 is FQGNSA. The CDR3 coding sequence is TGTGCCAGCAGCTTTAGGGGGGTTACCTACAATGAGCAGTTCTTC. Translation gives CASSFRGVTYNEQFF.

This clonotype was detected many times. The rearrangement links TRBV20-1 to TRBJ2-1; 13 nucleotides align to TRBD2. Trimming took 6 bases from V and 6 from J; bases not matched to a gene: 5. Germline V CDR1 and CDR2: DFQATT, SNEGSKA (reference sequence). This CDR3 spans 14 amino acids. CDR3 protein: CSASGTSGTNEQFF. CDR3 nucleotide sequence: TGCAGTGCCTCCGGGACTAGCGGGACCAATGAGCAGTTCTTC.

V usage is TRBV29-1 and J usage is TRBJ1-2, with D perhaps matching TRBD1 (5 bases). This CDR3 region has 14 residues. Trimming left V 3 bases short and J 4 bases short, with 15 bases between. Germline-derived CDR1 and CDR2 are SQVTM and ANQGSEA. The CDR3, as DNA: TGCAGCGTTGAGGGAGGGGCGCAGGGCTATGGCTACACCTTC. Translating gives CSVEGGAQGYGYTF.

This clonotype was seen only a few times. This chain joins TRBV3-1 and TRBJ2-5; perhaps D is TRBD1 or TRBD2 (5 bases each). CDR1 is LGHDT, CDR2 YNNKEL, per germline (reference sequence). The CDR3 is made up of 16 amino acids. V was shortened by 2 bases and J by 0 bases, with 13 bases between the two germline ends. The CDR3 loop is CASSQRAGTYQETQYF. The CDR3 DNA follows: TGTGCCAGCAGCCAACGGGCAGGGACGTACCAAGAGACCCAGTACTTC.

The chain recombines TRBV5-1 with TRBJ2-7; TRBD2 agrees at 10 bases. CDR3 size: 16 residues. V lost 0 bases to trimming and J lost 2 bases; unmatched junction nucleotides: 5. The V gene's germline CDR1 is SGHRS and CDR2 YFSETQ. The CDR3 sequence: CASSLAGTSATYEQYF. CDR3 sequence (DNA): TGCGCCAGCAGCTTGGCCGGGACTAGCGCGACCTACGAGCAGTACTTC. The whole variable domain, filled in from reference TRBV5-1 and TRBJ2-7, reads KAGVTQTPRYLIKTRGQQVTLSCSPISGHRSVSWYQQTPGQGLQFLFEYFSETQRNKGNFPGRFSGRQFSNSRSEMNVSTLELGDSALYLCASSLAGTSATYEQYFGPGTRLTVT.

Only a few counts were recorded for this clonotype. This rearrangement joins TRBV6-2 or TRBV6-3 to TRBJ2-5, with 10 bases that match TRBD2. The CDR3 sequence is 16 residues long. The V and J ends lost 0 bases and 4 bases, in that order; junction bases with no gene match: 5. Germline CDR1 and CDR2: MNHEY and SVGEGT. In DNA form, the CDR3 reads TGTGCCAGCAGTTACTCCCTAGCGGGAGTGGGAGAGACCCAGTACTTC. Its protein is CASSYSLAGVGETQYF.

The rearrangement uses TRBV29-1 and TRBJ2-7; D uncertain. The germline V gene has CDR1 SQVTM and CDR2 ANQGSEA. CDR3 size: 17 residues. The V gene lost 0 bases and the J gene lost 0 bases, with 18 bases spanning the gap. This chain's CDR3 is CSVEEGSWLGGSYEQYF. The CDR3 DNA sequence: TGCAGCGTTGAAGAGGGAAGTTGGCTAGGCGGCTCCTACGAGCAGTACTTC.

The chain has TRBV10-3 and TRBJ2-5, with 9 bases lining up with TRBD2. There are 19 residues in the CDR3. The V segment lost 0 bases and the J segment 5 bases; nucleotides outside the gene matches: 16. CDR1 is ENHRY and CDR2 is SYGVKD in the germline V gene. The CDR3 coding sequence is TGTGCCATCAGTGAGTCGAGATCCGCTAGCGGGAATCGCTTGGAGACCCAGTACTTC. The encoded protein is CAISESRSASGNRLETQYF.

This clonotype was counted a few times. V usage is TRBV6-1 and J usage is TRBJ2-7; 10 bases agree with TRBD1. The CDR3 runs to 16 residues. Germline V lookup: CDR1 MNHNS, CDR2 SASEGT. Losses at the gene ends were 6 bases for V and 2 bases for J; bases not matched to a gene: 10. The CDR3, as DNA: TGTGCCAGCAGCGATCCGGGACAGGGGAATCCCTACGAGCAGTACTTC. Residues: CASSDPGQGNPYEQYF.

This clonotype was observed a few times. The chain combines TRBV28 with TRBJ2-7, with 9 bases lining up with TRBD2. Germline-derived CDR1 and CDR2 are MDHEN and SYDVKM. The CDR3 totals 14 residues. Trimming cost V 6 bases and J 6 bases; bases outside gene matches: 9. The CDR3 nucleotides are TGTGCCAGCAGGGTCCCGGGACTAGCTGGCGAGCAGTACTTC. Its protein product is CASRVPGLAGEQYF.

This clonotype was recorded many times. V and J are TRBV20-1 and TRBJ1-4, with D possibly TRBD1 on 6 matching bases. With 2 bases removed from V and 8 bases from J, the gap between germline ends came to 15 bases. The CDR3 has 14 residues. From germline, CDR1 is DFQATT and CDR2 SNEGSKA (reference sequence). The CDR3 is CSARLQGNWEKLFF. CDR3 nucleotide sequence: TGCAGTGCTAGACTTCAGGGGAATTGGGAAAAACTGTTTTTT.

J is TRBJ2-7 and V is TRBV7-9; 11 positions agree with TRBD2. The CDR3 has 15 residues. Germline V gene sequence: CDR1 SEHNR, CDR2 FQNEAQ (reference sequence). Losses at the gene ends were 3 bases for V and 2 bases for J; bases not matched to a gene: 3. For the CDR3, the DNA is TGTGCCAGCAGCTTTTGGACTAGCGGGCCCTACGAGCAGTACTTC. Its translation is CASSFWTSGPYEQYF.

The gene calls are TRBV5-1 and TRBJ2-1; 9 nucleotides match TRBD2. This CDR3 has 18 residues. Germline CDR1 is SGHRS and CDR2 is YFSETQ. Trimming at V came to 0 bases and at J to 2 bases, leaving 9 bases not matched to a gene. CDR3 bases: TGCGCCAGCAGCTTGGGAGGGTTATTAGCGGGAGCCTACAATGAGCAGTTCTTC. Residues: CASSLGGLLAGAYNEQFF.

The chain carries TRBV20-1 and TRBJ2-7; D possibly matches TRBD1 or TRBD2 (5 bases each). The germline V gene has CDR1 DFQATT and CDR2 SNEGSKA (reference sequence). The CDR3 is 14 residues long. Trimming stripped 7 bases from V and 2 bases from J, with 18 bases between. CDR3 nucleotide sequence: TGCAGTGTAGCCCAAGAGGGGCATACCTACGAGCAGTACTTC. It specifies CSVAQEGHTYEQYF.

This clonotype came up a few times. The V call is TRBV7-6, the J call TRBJ2-7; 9 positions match TRBD1. CDR1 is SGHVS, CDR2 FNYEAQ, per germline. V lost 1 base, J lost 2 bases, and 3 bases stayed unmatched. The CDR3 length is 15 residues. CDR3 nucleotides: TGTGCCAGCAGCTTAGGACAGGGGGACGCCTACGAGCAGTACTTC. It is translated as CASSLGQGDAYEQYF.

Of note for this clonotype: A read error is possible here, since a much larger clone lies one base away. The conserved final phenylalanine or tryptophan is absent from the CDR3, which likely points to a read error. The gene calls are TRBV29-1 and TRBJ2-7; 7 nucleotides match TRBD2. Trimming removed 7 bases from V and 0 bases from J; junction bases left unmatched: 3. The CDR3 length is 12 residues. Germline assignment: CDR1 SQVTM and CDR2 ANQGSEA. DNA for the CDR3: TGCAGCGCCTGGGACTACTCCTACGAGCAGTACTGC. Translated: CSAWDYSYEQYC.

Many counts were recorded for this clonotype. The V gene is TRBV29-1, the J gene TRBJ1-5; D is unresolved. This CDR3 region has 13 residues. The germline V and J ends were trimmed by 6 bases and 0 bases, with 9 bases remaining between them. The V gene's germline CDR1 is SQVTM and CDR2 ANQGSEA. The CDR3 spells CSVLHSSNQPQHF. The CDR3 DNA sequence: TGCAGCGTCCTTCACTCTAGCAATCAGCCCCAGCATTTT. The variable domain in full, with the rest retrieved from reference TRBV29-1 and TRBJ1-5, is SAVISQKPSRDICQRGTSLTIQCQVDSQVTMMFWYRQQPGQSLTLIATANQGSEATYESGFVIDKFPISRPNLTFSTLTVSNMSPEDSSIYLCSVLHSSNQPQHFGDGTRLSIL.

This clonotype showed up many times. Here the CDR3 DNA reads TGTGCCAGCAGTTTAAGGGACCTATCCTACGAGCAGTACTTC. Translated: CASSLRDLSYEQYF. This chain connects TRBV12-3 or TRBV12-4 to TRBJ2-7, with D perhaps TRBD1 or TRBD2 (5 bases each). The V gene lost 2 bases and the J gene lost 1 base, with 9 bases spanning the gap. CDR3 length: 14 residues.

This rearrangement joins TRBV9 to TRBJ2-7; possible D gene TRBD1, 5 bases. V was cut by 3 bases and J by 7 bases, with 17 bases left in between. This CDR3 spans 14 amino acids. Germline V CDR1 and CDR2: SGDLS, YYNGEE. The CDR3 is CASSGQNQGREQYF. For the CDR3, the DNA is TGTGCCAGCAGCGGACAGAATCAGGGTCGGGAGCAGTACTTC.

On this clonotype: This could be a read error, since a much larger clone is one nucleotide away. The rearrangement uses TRBV27 and TRBJ1-6; D perhaps matches TRBD1 (5 bases). V was shortened by 0 bases and J by 7 bases, with 19 bases between the two germline ends. This CDR3 has 18 residues. Germline CDR1 is MNHEY and CDR2 is SMNVEV (reference sequence). The CDR3 sequence: CASSLSRSGRRWNSPLHF. CDR3 bases: TGTGCCAGCAGTTTATCCAGGTCAGGGCGGCGATGGAATTCACCCCTCCACTTT.

A few counts support this clonotype. The chain links TRBV29-1 to TRBJ1-6; D may be TRBD1 (5 bases). Germline-derived CDR1 and CDR2 are SQVTM and ANQGSEA. This CDR3 is built from 14 residues. V gave up 4 bases and J gave up 6 bases, with 13 bases separating them. Here the CDR3 reads CSVGEGRLNSPLHF. CDR3 nucleotide sequence: TGCAGCGTTGGGGAGGGGAGGCTTAATTCACCCCTCCACTTT.

The V call is TRBV11-2, the J call TRBJ1-2; tentative D call: TRBD1 (5 bases). This CDR3 has 15 residues. With 3 bases removed from V and 1 base from J, the gap between germline ends came to 12 bases. CDR1 is SGHAT and CDR2 is FQNNGV in the germline V gene. DNA of the CDR3: TGTGCCAGCAGCTTTTTCACAGGAGATAACTATGGCTACACCTTC. Translation gives CASSFFTGDNYGYTF.

This clonotype was seen a few times. The rearrangement joins TRBV12-3 or TRBV12-4 to TRBJ2-7; 9 nucleotides match TRBD1. This CDR3 spans 15 amino acids. V lost 4 bases and J lost 3; bases outside the gene matches: 7. The CDR3 nucleotides are TGTGCCAGCAGTTCGACAGGGGGTCCCTACTACGAGCAGTACTTC. Translation: CASSSTGGPYYEQYF.

The rearrangement links TRBV28 to TRBJ2-1; TRBD2 might be the D (5 bases). The germline V and J ends were trimmed by 3 bases and 4 bases, with 13 bases remaining between them. Germline V gene lookup returns CDR1 MDHEN and CDR2 SYDVKM. The CDR3 is 15 residues long. The CDR3 DNA follows: TGTGCCAGCAGTTTGATAGGGCCGGGATACAATGAGCAGTTCTTC. Its protein product is CASSLIGPGYNEQFF.

The V call is TRBV20-1, the J call TRBJ2-1; D gene ambiguous. The V end was cut by 3 bases, the J end by 2 bases, with 8 bases between. Germline CDR1 is DFQATT and CDR2 is SNEGSKA (reference sequence). The CDR3 contains 13 residues. CDR3 residues: CSASYSPYNEQFF. CDR3 in DNA: TGCAGTGCTAGCTACTCGCCCTACAATGAGCAGTTCTTC.

The sample holds many counts of this clonotype. V is TRBV20-1 and J is TRBJ2-2; no clear D. The germline V gene encodes CDR1 DFQATT and CDR2 SNEGSKA (reference sequence). With 1 base removed from V and 0 bases from J, the gap between germline ends came to 12 bases. The CDR3 spans 16 residues. The CDR3 loop reads CSARARHLPNTGELFF. The CDR3 region has the DNA TGCAGTGCTAGAGCTCGACACCTCCCGAACACCGGGGAGCTGTTTTTT.

This clonotype was picked up many times. The chain links TRBV20-1 to TRBJ2-3, with D hard to call. The length of the CDR3 is 13 residues. Germline CDR1 DFQATT, CDR2 SNEGSKA (reference sequence). The CDR3 DNA reads TGCAGGGCCTACCAAACTATGGTTGATACGCAGTATTTT. It specifies CRAYQTMVDTQYF.